The T cell receptor (beta chain) described here comes from a study of blood T cells in healthy people across ages. The germline V and J ends were trimmed by 10 bases and 0 bases, with 18 bases remaining between them. Germline CDR1 MNHNS, CDR2 SASEGT. This CDR3 is built from 15 residues. Then a second PCR, running roughly 7 to 11 cycles, was carried out with a sample-barcoded 5' primer and a J-beta primer mix. Each cDNA molecule, via a template-switch adaptor with 12 random nucleotides, was tagged. MiXCR, run by TCRdb on the 5' RACE reads, gives a single entry per CDR3 protein. The profile shows about 1,500,000 distinct CDR3 sequences, approximately 30% of them singletons.

This TCR came from a woman between 25 and 40 years old in good health. V is TRBV6-1 and J is TRBJ1-2, with D perhaps TRBD1 (6 bases). The specimen was blood. CDR3: CATWLRQAANYGYTF. The CDR3 region has the DNA TGTGCCACCTGGCTTCGACAGGCTGCTAACTATGGCTACACCTTC.